This T cell receptor beta chain was found in a study of breast tumors, draining lymph nodes, adjacent tissues. The lymph nodes were axillary draining lymph nodes from breast cancer patients. In this sample, this clonotype turned up many times. Antigen unknown. TCRdb reanalysed the multiplex PCR reads using MiXCR and keeps one entry per CDR3 protein. The data contain 75,000 to 100,000 distinct CDR3 sequences, roughly a fifth of them seen just once; the ten biggest clones take up approximately 2.5%. The germline CDR1 and CDR2 sequences are DFQATT and SNEGSKA (reference sequence). The CDR3 runs to 12 residues. J was trimmed by 3 bases and V by 7 bases; bases with no gene match: 5. Whole-study results and caveats: Tumor T cell lymph node origin was a supported hypothesis, not proven. Tumor repertoires ranked between lymph nodes and nontumor tissue in diversity, with V and J gene preferences. Compared with basal-like, luminal-like tumors shared significantly more repertoire with nontumor tissue. The data were judged consistent with most tumor T cells coming from lymph node and expanding in tumor.

This chain joins TRBV20-1 and TRBJ2-5; 7 bases agree with TRBD1. The receptor was derived from a female donor with breast cancer. Some clones in this sample may be carry-over from other donors' samples. Sequences were obtained from axillary lymph node tissue. This CDR3 reads CSGAGTEETQYF. In DNA form, the CDR3 reads TGCAGTGGTGCCGGGACAGAAGAGACCCAGTACTTC.